This passage covers 11 T cell receptor beta chains from one sample sequenced in a study of monozygotic twins with inflammatory bowel disease. TCRdb reworked the 5' RACE reads into one entry per CDR3 protein, no DNA. The sample yields about 300,000 distinct CDR3 sequences, of which the top ten take up approximately 5.9%. Sequencing input: blood. The receptor source for this set is a human donor with ulcerative colitis or Crohn's disease, or a healthy co-twin of an affected twin (not recorded which).

J is TRBJ2-1 and V is TRBV7-9; TCRdb calls TRBD2, which cannot be checked without DNA. The CDR3 spans 14 residues. Germline V lookup: CDR1 SEHNR, CDR2 FQNEAQ (reference sequence). CDR3 protein: CASSARLEFNEQFF.

The chain uses TRBV6-1 and TRBJ1-5; the TCRdb D gene call, TRBD1, has no DNA to confirm it. Germline V lookup: CDR1 MNHNS, CDR2 SASEGT. This CDR3 has 15 amino acids. CDR3 region: CASRIQGVVNQPQHF.

The rearrangement links TRBV11-2 to TRBJ2-5; TCRdb designates TRBD2, a call that cannot be tested without DNA. Germline-derived CDR1 and CDR2 are SGHAT and FQNNGV. This CDR3 contains 15 residues. The CDR3 region is CASSSTSGGPETQYF.

The chain combines TRBV12-3 or TRBV12-4 with TRBJ2-7; no DNA is available, so the TRBD2 call from TCRdb remains unchecked. CDR3 length: 15 amino acids. CDR3: CASSLPGGGSYEQYF.

The chain links TRBV7-9 to TRBJ2-1; TCRdb's D call, TRBD1, is unchecked because there is no DNA. This CDR3 is built from 14 residues. CDR1 and CDR2 (germline): SEHNR, FQNEAQ (reference sequence). CDR3 region: CASSPGQVYNEQFF.

V gene TRBV13 combines with J gene TRBJ2-1. Per the germline V gene, CDR1 is PRHDT and CDR2 is FYEKMQ (reference sequence). The CDR3 extends over 12 amino acids. The CDR3 protein is CASSLMGLAQFF.

The gene calls are TRBV6-1 and TRBJ2-2; TCRdb calls TRBD1, which cannot be checked without DNA. CDR3 length: 14 amino acids. CDR1 and CDR2 (germline): MNHNS, SASEGT. The CDR3 region is CASSHRGGGGELFF.

This chain connects TRBV5-1 to TRBJ1-1; TCRdb proposes TRBD1, but this gene call is untestable without DNA. The germline V gene has CDR1 SGHRS and CDR2 YFSETQ. The CDR3 has 15 amino acids. The CDR3 loop reads CASSSSGQGVTEAFF.

The rearrangement links TRBV12-3 or TRBV12-4 to TRBJ1-6; TCRdb indicates TRBD1, and absent DNA this call remains unverified. CDR3 size: 14 residues. The CDR3 is CASSFGGIGSPLHF.

This sequence joins TRBV14 and TRBJ1-5; TCRdb's D call, TRBD1, is unchecked because there is no DNA. Germline V lookup: CDR1 SGHDN, CDR2 FVKESK. The CDR3 contains 14 residues. The CDR3 spells CASSLGQGGQPQHF.

The CDR3 spells CASSSRPEQGLGEKLFF. The V call is TRBV5-4, the J call TRBJ1-4; the TCRdb call, TRBD1, lacks DNA for checking. CDR1 is SGHNT, CDR2 YYREEE, per germline (reference sequence). The CDR3 length is 17 residues.